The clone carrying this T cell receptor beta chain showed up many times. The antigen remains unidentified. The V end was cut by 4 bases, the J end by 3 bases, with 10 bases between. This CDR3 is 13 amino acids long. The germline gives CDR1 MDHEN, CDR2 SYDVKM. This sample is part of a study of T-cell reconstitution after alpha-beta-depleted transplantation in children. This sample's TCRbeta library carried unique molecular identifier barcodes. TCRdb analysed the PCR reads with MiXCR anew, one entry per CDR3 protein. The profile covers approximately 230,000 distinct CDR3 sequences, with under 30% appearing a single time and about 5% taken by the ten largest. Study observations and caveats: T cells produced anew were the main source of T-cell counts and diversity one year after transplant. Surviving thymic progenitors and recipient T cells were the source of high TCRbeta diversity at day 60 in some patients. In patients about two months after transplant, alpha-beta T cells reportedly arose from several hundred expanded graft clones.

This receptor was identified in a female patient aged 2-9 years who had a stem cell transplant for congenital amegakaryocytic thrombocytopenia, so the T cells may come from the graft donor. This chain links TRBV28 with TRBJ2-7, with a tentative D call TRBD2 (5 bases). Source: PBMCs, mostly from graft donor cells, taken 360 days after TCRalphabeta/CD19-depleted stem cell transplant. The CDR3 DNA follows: TGTGCCAGCAGTTCCAGAGGGTACTACGAGCAGTACTTC. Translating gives CASSSRGYYEQYF.